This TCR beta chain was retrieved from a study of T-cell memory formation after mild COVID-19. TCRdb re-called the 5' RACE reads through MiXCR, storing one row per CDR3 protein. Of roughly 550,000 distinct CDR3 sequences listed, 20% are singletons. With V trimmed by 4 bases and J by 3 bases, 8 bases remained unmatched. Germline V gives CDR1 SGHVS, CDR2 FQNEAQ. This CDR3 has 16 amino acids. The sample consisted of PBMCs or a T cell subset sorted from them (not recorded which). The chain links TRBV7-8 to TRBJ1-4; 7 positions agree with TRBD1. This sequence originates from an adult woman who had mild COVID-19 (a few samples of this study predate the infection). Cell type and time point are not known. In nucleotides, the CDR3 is TGTGCCAGCAGCTCCATCGGACAGGATGCTAATGAAAAACTGTTTTTT. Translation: CASSSIGQDANEKLFF.